These 32 T cell receptor beta chains were all obtained from the same sample, sequenced in a study of cytomegalovirus exposure and HLA in healthy donors. Measured with immunoSEQ multiplex PCR; TCRdb has only the in-frame clones, and not every one. The sample lists 150,000 to 200,000 clones, approximately 83% occurring once. Sequenced input: PBMCs. The receptors shown here come from a woman aged 18-30 years in good health and CMV-seropositive.

The chain couples TRBV27 to TRBJ2-7, with D perhaps TRBD2 (5 bases). CDR1 MNHEY and CDR2 SMNVEV come from the germline V gene (reference sequence). The CDR3 has 15 residues. The V gene lost 1 base and the J gene lost 3 bases, with 13 bases spanning the gap. CDR3 sequence: CASSLYWFGSYEQYF. In DNA form, the CDR3 reads TGTGCCAGCAGTTTATATTGGTTTGGGAGCTACGAGCAGTACTTC.

The chain links TRBV20-1 to TRBJ1-1; perhaps TRBD1 as D (5 bases). Germline V gene lookup returns CDR1 DFQATT and CDR2 SNEGSKA (reference sequence). With 3 bases removed from V and 7 bases from J, the gap between germline ends came to 9 bases. The CDR3 extends over 11 amino acids. CDR3 nucleotides: TGCAGTGCTAGGGAAGGGGATGAAGCTTTCTTT. Protein product: CSAREGDEAFF.

This rearrangement joins TRBV7-9 to TRBJ2-3; 8 bases agree with TRBD1. This CDR3 region has 17 residues. Germline V gene lookup returns CDR1 SEHNR and CDR2 FQNEAQ (reference sequence). J lost 2 bases, V lost 4 bases, and 11 bases had no gene match. CDR3 coding DNA: TGTGCCAGCAGCTCAATCTCAGGGGGCTATTACACAGATACGCAGTATTTT. Translation gives CASSSISGGYYTDTQYF.

The V call is TRBV7-8, the J call TRBJ2-5; TRBD2 matches at 8 bases. V gave up 0 bases and J gave up 5 bases; unmatched junction bases: 5. This CDR3 region has 15 residues. Looked up from germline, CDR1 is SGHVS and CDR2 is FQNEAQ. The CDR3 loop is CASSLARPGGETQYF. In DNA form, the CDR3 reads TGTGCCAGCAGCTTAGCGCGGCCGGGAGGGGAGACCCAGTACTTC.

The chain combines TRBV2 with TRBJ2-5, with D perhaps matching TRBD2 (6 bases). The CDR3 is made up of 16 amino acids. Trimming stripped 0 bases from V and 3 bases from J, with 14 bases between. Per germline, CDR1 SNHLY and CDR2 FYNNEI. The CDR3 DNA is TGTGCCAGCAGTGAAGCCGGGGAGGTGGTGAAAGAGACCCAGTACTTC. Its protein is CASSEAGEVVKETQYF.

The genes are TRBV7-3 and TRBJ1-2; the D is unclear. CDR3 length equals 14 residues. V lost 5 bases and J 2 bases, leaving 12 bases between the germline ends. Germline V lookup: CDR1 SGHTA, CDR2 FQGTGA. The CDR3 DNA reads TGTGCCAGCAGCCCAGGACTGATCAACTATGGCTACACCTTC. This encodes CASSPGLINYGYTF.

The CDR3 region has the DNA TGTGCCAGCACCACCCTAGGTAGCGGGGGGGTAGGCAATGAGCAGTTCTTC. It encodes CASTTLGSGGVGNEQFF. The rearrangement joins TRBV27 to TRBJ2-1; 11 bases map to TRBD2. The CDR3 loop spans 17 amino acids. Germline CDR1 is MNHEY and CDR2 is SMNVEV (reference sequence). With V trimmed by 7 bases and J by 6 bases, 14 bases remained unmatched.

The rearrangement uses TRBV19 and TRBJ1-1; 11 bases are a match to TRBD1. Germline CDR1 is LNHDA and CDR2 is SQIVND (reference sequence). Unmatched junction bases numbered 9, after V lost 4 bases and J lost 5 bases. The CDR3 is 16 amino acids. CDR3 amino acids: CASSTGTGGVLTEAFF. The CDR3 nucleotides read TGTGCCAGTAGTACGGGGACAGGGGGTGTTCTGACTGAAGCTTTCTTT.

In DNA form, the CDR3 reads TGTGCCAGCAGCGAGGGACTCCAAGAGACCCAGTACTTC. The encoded protein is CASSEGLQETQYF. The chain links TRBV9 to TRBJ2-5; weak D call: TRBD2 (6 bases). Germline CDR1 is SGDLS and CDR2 is YYNGEE. The ends were cut back, 3 bases at V and 1 base at J, with 7 bases in the middle. This CDR3 is 13 amino acids long.

The chain carries TRBV2 and TRBJ2-5; weak D call: TRBD2 (5 bases). The germline V gene has CDR1 SNHLY and CDR2 FYNNEI. The CDR3 covers 16 residues. V was trimmed by 7 bases and J by 1 base, leaving 19 bases between them. The CDR3, as DNA: TGTGCCAGCACGTTGGAGGCTGTCGAGTCCCAAGAGACCCAGTACTTC. This translates into CASTLEAVESQETQYF.

This sequence joins TRBV5-8 and TRBJ1-6, with D uncertain. CDR3 length equals 12 residues. Germline V gene sequence: CDR1 SGHTS, CDR2 YDEGEE. The V gene lost 2 bases and the J gene lost 7 bases, with 4 bases spanning the gap. Written as DNA, the CDR3 is TGTGCCAGCAGCTTCCGGAATTCACCCCTCCACTTT. It codes for CASSFRNSPLHF.

The chain uses TRBV7-7 and TRBJ2-5; perhaps TRBD2 as D (6 bases). The V gene's germline CDR1 is SSHAT and CDR2 FNYEAQ (reference sequence). Trimming pared 2 bases from V and 4 bases from J, leaving 11 bases between. The CDR3 is 14 residues long. CDR3: CASSLRQGGETQYF. Here the CDR3 DNA reads TGTGCCAGCAGCTTAAGGCAGGGAGGAGAGACCCAGTACTTC.

The V gene is TRBV7-2, the J gene TRBJ1-6; tentatively, D is TRBD1 (6 bases). Germline V CDR1 and CDR2: SGHTA, FQGNSA. The V gene lost 1 base and the J gene lost 6 bases, with 13 bases spanning the gap. The length of the CDR3 is 16 residues. The CDR3 nucleotides are TGTGCCAGCAGCTTAGGGGCAGGGGCCCTTAATTCACCCCTCCACTTT. This encodes CASSLGAGALNSPLHF.

The rearrangement joins TRBV6-5 to TRBJ1-2; D possibly corresponds to TRBD1 (5 bases). Trimming took 0 bases from V and 8 from J, leaving 16 bases between them. The CDR3 consists of 15 residues. Germline V CDR1 and CDR2: MNHEY, SVGAGI. The CDR3 loop reads CASSYSRTLGEGYTF. The CDR3 nucleotides are TGTGCCAGCAGTTACTCGAGGACACTTGGGGAAGGCTACACCTTC.

V is TRBV5-8 and J is TRBJ2-3, with 14 bases fitting TRBD2. Germline CDR1 reads SGHTS; CDR2 reads YDEGEE. Trimming removed 4 bases from V and 4 bases from J; junction bases left unmatched: 5. The CDR3 contains 16 residues. The CDR3 DNA is TGTGCCAGCAGCGGGGGACTAGCGGGGGACTCAGATACGCAGTATTTT. This encodes CASSGGLAGDSDTQYF.

V usage is TRBV6-1 and J usage is TRBJ2-5, with 10 nucleotides matching TRBD2. CDR1 is MNHNS, CDR2 SASEGT, per germline. J gave up 4 bases and V 1 base, and 3 bases lay outside the gene matches. The CDR3 is 15 amino acids. This CDR3 is CASSEESGGAETQYF. In DNA, the CDR3 is TGTGCCAGCAGTGAAGAGAGCGGGGGGGCAGAGACCCAGTACTTC.

V gene TRBV11-2 combines with J gene TRBJ2-1; a weak D match, TRBD2 (6 bases). V lost 6 bases to trimming and J lost 7 bases, with 13 bases between them. CDR1 SGHAT and CDR2 FQNNGV come from the germline V gene. This CDR3 spans 13 amino acids. CDR3 nucleotides: TGTGCCAGCAGTCGGGGAGGTGGGAATGAGCAGTTCTTC. It codes for CASSRGGGNEQFF.

The CDR3 bases are TGCGCCAGCAGCCAACCGACAGGTTCGAGCTCCTACGAGCAGTACTTC. This sequence encodes CASSQPTGSSSYEQYF. This rearrangement joins TRBV4-1 to TRBJ2-7; D is possibly TRBD1 (6 bases). The CDR3 covers 16 residues. Looked up from germline, CDR1 is MGHRA and CDR2 is YSYEKL. V dropped 2 bases and J dropped 0 bases, with 14 bases sitting between them.

This sequence joins TRBV18 and TRBJ2-7; no reliable D call. This CDR3 is 13 amino acids long. Germline CDR1 and CDR2: KGHSH and LQKENI. The ends were cut back, 3 bases at V and 5 bases at J, with 11 bases in the middle. CDR3 nucleotides: TGTGCCAGCTCACCCACCCGGGTCCACGAGCAGTACTTC. Encoded protein: CASSPTRVHEQYF.

V usage is TRBV7-3 and J usage is TRBJ2-7, with unresolved D. This CDR3 region has 12 residues. V was shortened by 1 base and J by 2 bases, with 3 bases between the two germline ends. The germline gives CDR1 SGHTA, CDR2 FQGTGA. In DNA, the CDR3 is TGTGCCAGCAGCTTAATCGCCTACGAGCAGTACTTC. Its translation: CASSLIAYEQYF.

This clone was counted once. The rearrangement uses TRBV7-3 and TRBJ2-1; D unclear. Trimming took 0 bases from V and 4 from J, leaving 10 bases between them. Germline lookup yields CDR1 SGHTA and CDR2 FQGTGA. The CDR3 is 15 residues long. The DNA for the CDR3 is TGTGCCAGCAGCTTAACGTCTGACAATTACAATGAGCAGTTCTTC. Protein product: CASSLTSDNYNEQFF.

The chain joins TRBV29-1 to TRBJ1-2; D not certain. This CDR3 is 11 amino acids long. The V gene's germline CDR1 is SQVTM and CDR2 ANQGSEA. V was shortened by 4 bases and J by 5 bases, with 8 bases between the two germline ends. The CDR3 region has the DNA TGCAGCGTTGTAGGCGGTTATGGCTACACCTTC. Its protein is CSVVGGYGYTF.

This sequence joins TRBV7-8 and TRBJ1-1; 8 positions match TRBD1. This CDR3 spans 18 amino acids. Unmatched junction bases numbered 15, after V lost 5 bases and J lost 1 base. Germline V gives CDR1 SGHVS, CDR2 FQNEAQ. The CDR3 loop reads CASSVRRNRGSPNTEAFF. CDR3 nucleotides: TGTGCCAGCAGCGTCCGCCGCAACAGGGGGAGCCCGAACACTGAAGCTTTCTTT.

The chain combines TRBV2 with TRBJ2-2, with D perhaps matching TRBD1 (6 bases). This CDR3 comprises 15 residues. Germline V gives CDR1 SNHLY, CDR2 FYNNEI. V lost 4 bases, J lost 5 bases, and 14 bases lay in between. CDR3 protein: CASSVLQGRTGELFF. In nucleotides, the CDR3 is TGTGCCAGCAGTGTCTTACAGGGTCGGACCGGGGAGCTGTTTTTT. The full variable domain, with the rest looked up from reference TRBV2 and TRBJ2-2, is EPEVTQTPSHQVTQMGQEVILRCVPISNHLYFYWYRQILGQKVEFLVSFYNNEISEKSEIFDDQFSVERPDGSNFTLKIRSTKLEDSAMYFCASSVLQGRTGELFFGEGSRLTVL.

This chain links TRBV18 with TRBJ1-2; 7 positions match TRBD1. After removal of 3 bases from V and 0 bases from J, the junction contained 4 bases not matched to a gene. Germline CDR1 is KGHSH and CDR2 is LQKENI. The CDR3 is made up of 15 amino acids. CDR3 loop: CASSPQGGANYGYTF. The CDR3 bases are TGTGCCAGCTCACCCCAGGGGGGAGCTAACTATGGCTACACCTTC.

This clone appeared once. V gene TRBV14 combines with J gene TRBJ1-2, with D unclear. The CDR3 sequence is 13 residues long. Germline lookup yields CDR1 SGHDN and CDR2 FVKESK. Trimming removed 1 base at V and 3 bases at J, with 6 bases between. As DNA, the CDR3 is TGTGCCAGCAGCCAAGCAGGATACTATGGCTACACCTTC. Translated: CASSQAGYYGYTF. Combining the CDR3 with reference TRBV14 and TRBJ1-2 gives the whole variable domain EAGVTQFPSHSVIEKGQTVTLRCDPISGHDNLYWYRRVMGKEIKFLLHFVKESKQDESGMPNNRFLAERTGGTYSTLKVQPAELEDSGVYFCASSQAGYYGYTFGSGTRLTVV.

The chain carries TRBV5-1 and TRBJ2-1; 15 bases align to TRBD2. V shed 4 bases and J 4 bases; nucleotides not matched to a gene: 9. CDR1 SGHRS and CDR2 YFSETQ come from the germline V gene. The CDR3 covers 18 residues. The CDR3 reads CASSPGLAGGRQYNEQFF. The DNA for the CDR3 is TGCGCCAGCAGCCCCGGACTAGCGGGGGGGCGTCAATACAATGAGCAGTTCTTC.

The chain links TRBV18 to TRBJ2-3, with a weak D call TRBD1 (5 bases). Looked up from germline, CDR1 is KGHSH and CDR2 is LQKENI. This CDR3 contains 16 residues. V was pared by 0 bases and J by 2 bases, with 12 bases between. The CDR3: CASSPPNRPNTDTQYF. CDR3 in DNA: TGTGCCAGCTCACCACCTAACAGGCCGAACACAGATACGCAGTATTTT.

The rearrangement links TRBV2 to TRBJ2-5; possible D gene TRBD1, 5 bases. The germline V gene has CDR1 SNHLY and CDR2 FYNNEI. V gave up 2 bases and J gave up 5 bases, with 12 bases separating them. The CDR3 loop spans 14 amino acids. CDR3 loop: CASSEQGPSETQYF. CDR3 bases: TGTGCCAGCAGTGAACAGGGTCCTAGTGAGACCCAGTACTTC.

J is TRBJ1-5 and V is TRBV5-1, with a weak D call TRBD1 (5 bases). The CDR3 covers 14 residues. The germline V and J ends were trimmed by 0 bases and 9 bases, with 13 bases remaining between them. Germline CDR1 and CDR2: SGHRS and YFSETQ. This CDR3 is CASSLEAGNWPQHF. CDR3 coding DNA: TGCGCCAGCAGCTTGGAAGCAGGGAACTGGCCCCAGCATTTT.

V and J are TRBV2 and TRBJ2-3; no clear D gene. The germline V gene has CDR1 SNHLY and CDR2 FYNNEI. With 4 bases removed from V and 6 bases from J, the gap between germline ends came to 14 bases. CDR3 length: 14 residues. Here the CDR3 DNA reads TGTGCCAGCAGTGCCGGTTCACCACGGGATACGCAGTATTTT. This sequence encodes CASSAGSPRDTQYF.

In the case of this clone: Other DNA sequences in this sample translate to the same CDR3. The CDR3 protein is CASSQGENTEAFF. The CDR3, as DNA: TGTGCCAGCAGTCAGGGGGAAAACACTGAAGCTTTCTTT. The V and J genes are TRBV2 and TRBJ1-1, with 7 bases identical to TRBD1. J was trimmed by 2 bases and V by 5 bases; bases with no gene match: 2. The CDR3 length is 13 residues. The germline V gene encodes CDR1 SNHLY and CDR2 FYNNEI. Combining the CDR3 with reference TRBV2 and TRBJ1-1 gives the whole variable domain EPEVTQTPSHQVTQMGQEVILRCVPISNHLYFYWYRQILGQKVEFLVSFYNNEISEKSEIFDDQFSVERPDGSNFTLKIRSTKLEDSAMYFCASSQGENTEAFFGQGTRLTVV.